This TCR beta chain comes out of a study of blood T cell repertoires in COVID-19. Study-level information: PBMCs, B-cell-depleted T cells, or T cells provided the cDNA or gDNA that made up the material.

Study processing details: Estimation of nucleated cell counts was performed using reference gene primer amplification. Method: immunoSEQ multiplex PCR; TCRdb's copy keeps in-frame clones and lacks some. The V and J calls and the clone size are those of that table, but D and trimming were determined from the DNA. Seen here are fewer than 200,000 clones, roughly 85% observed once, and the top ten hold under 9.5%. The CDR3 totals 13 residues. Germline V gives CDR1 SQVTM, CDR2 ANQGSEA. Trimming stripped 3 bases from V and 2 bases from J, with 10 bases between. This TCR came from a man aged 45-60 years with active or convalescent COVID-19. What was sequenced was peripheral blood. The genes are TRBV29-1 and TRBJ2-5; a weak D match, TRBD2 (7 bases). CDR3 nucleotide sequence: TGCAGCGTTGAGGGGGGGGCTCAAGAGACCCAGTACTTC. Its protein product is CSVEGGAQETQYF.